These T cell receptor beta chains were read from a single sample in a study of PD-L1 blockade in urothelial cancer. Assay: immunoSEQ multiplex PCR; the TCRdb copy retains only in-frame clones and omits some. The table records 70,000 to 95,000 clones, 89% of them present only once. Here the sequenced sample was PBMCs, taken around atezolizumab (anti-PD-L1) treatment. The receptors stem from a woman of 80 years or more with urothelial cancer. Both conserved end residues are part of each CDR3. A D gene is named only where the DNA matches it firmly. Only some rows state a clone size, as once, few, many or a class for expanded clones.

clone size,D gene,J gene,V gene,CDR3 DNA,CDR3 protein
-,-,TRBJ2-1,TRBV5-1,TGCGCCAGCAGCTCCCATATAGGACTCATGACCTACAATGAGCAGTTCTTC,CASSSHIGLMTYNEQFF
-,TRBD2,TRBJ2-3,TRBV19,TGTGCCACCACAGCCTATTCGGGGGGAGATACGCAGTATTTT,CATTAYSGGDTQYF
-,TRBD2,TRBJ2-7,TRBV4-2,TGTGCCAGCAGCCCTACTAGCGGGAGCGTCTACGAGCAGTACTTC,CASSPTSGSVYEQYF
once,TRBD2,TRBJ2-2,TRBV30,TGTGCCTGGATCAGGTTAGCGGGAGGGAGCACCGGGGAGCTGTTTTTT,CAWIRLAGGSTGELFF
-,-,TRBJ2-7,TRBV30,TGTGCCTGGAGTTGGCGGGATCGCTACGAGCAGTACTTC,CAWSWRDRYEQYF
-,-,TRBJ1-1,TRBV27,TGTGCCAGCAGTTTTCTCGGGAGTCGGAACACTGAAGCTTTCTTT,CASSFLGSRNTEAFF
-,TRBD1,TRBJ1-1,TRBV7-2,TGTGCCAGCAGCTTCTATGGACAGGGGAACACTGAAGCTTTCTTT,CASSFYGQGNTEAFF
few,TRBD2,TRBJ2-7,TRBV19,TGTGCCAGTAGCCAGGGACTAGCGGGGCCTGGCGAGCAGTACTTC,CASSQGLAGPGEQYF
-,TRBD2,TRBJ2-7,TRBV9,TGTGCCAGCAGCGCCCAAGCCAAGCGGGGGCAGTTCTACGAGCAGTACTTC,CASSAQAKRGQFYEQYF
-,-,TRBJ1-2,TRBV7-8,TGTGCCAGCAGCCCCCGTACACAACTTCTCGGGGGAGGCTACACCTTC,CASSPRTQLLGGGYTF
-,TRBD1,TRBJ2-1,TRBV28,TGTGCCAGCAGTTTGCGGCAGGGGGCGCCCCGCAATGAGCAGTTCTTC,CASSLRQGAPRNEQFF
-,-,TRBJ2-1,TRBV11-2,TGTGCCAGCAGCTTTCAGGGGGGCCATGAGCAGTTCTTC,CASSFQGGHEQFF
-,-,TRBJ1-4,TRBV28,TGTGCCAGCAGCCTAATCGGGACTAATGAAAAACTGTTTTTT,CASSLIGTNEKLFF
-,-,TRBJ1-1,TRBV6-1,TGTGCCAGCAGTGAAGGGGGGGGGCAGGGAGGGACTGAAGCTTTCTTT,CASSEGGGQGGTEAFF
few,-,TRBJ2-2,TRBV7-9,TGTGCCAGCAGCTTAGACAGTAACACCGGGGAGCTGTTTTTT,CASSLDSNTGELFF
-,TRBD2,TRBJ2-2,TRBV5-1,TGCGCCAGCAGCCCTGGACTAGCGGGAGGGCCTGAGCTGTTTTTT,CASSPGLAGGPELFF
-,TRBD1,TRBJ1-1,TRBV18,TGTGCCAGCTCACTATGGACAGGGGGCGAAACTGAAGCTTTCTTT,CASSLWTGGETEAFF
few,-,TRBJ2-1,TRBV5-1,TGCGCCAGCAGCTTGACAGTTTCCCCCTACAATGAGCAGTTCTTC,CASSLTVSPYNEQFF
-,-,TRBJ1-1,TRBV9,TGTGCCAGCAGCGTAGACAGGTCCGACGGTGAAGCTTTCTTT,CASSVDRSDGEAFF
once,-,TRBJ1-1,TRBV19,TGTGCCAGTAGCACCACCGCCGGGGGGAACACTGAAGCTTTCTTT,CASSTTAGGNTEAFF
-,TRBD2,TRBJ2-7,TRBV5-1,TGCGCCAGCAGCCCTCCGGGGGGGATCTCCTACGAGCAGTACTTC,CASSPPGGISYEQYF
-,-,TRBJ1-1,TRBV7-9,TGTGCCAGCAGCCGGGACGCGGGAGCTGAAGCTTTCTTT,CASSRDAGAEAFF
-,-,TRBJ2-1,TRBV4-2,TGTGCCAGCAGCCTCACAGACGGGAGTCCCTCCTACAATGAGCAGTTCTTC,CASSLTDGSPSYNEQFF
-,-,TRBJ2-3,TRBV6-4,TGTGCCAGCAGTGAAGGCCTAGCGGATACGCAGTATTTT,CASSEGLADTQYF
-,TRBD1,TRBJ1-2,TRBV30,TGTGCCTGGACCGGGACAGGAGGCGGCTACACCTTC,CAWTGTGGGYTF
-,TRBD2,TRBJ2-3,TRBV4-2,TGTGCCAACAGCCGGCGACTAGCGGGAGATACAGATACGCAGTATTTT,CANSRRLAGDTDTQYF
-,-,TRBJ1-5,TRBV2,TGTGCCAGCATGAGGGGGGGCGCAGGTCAGCCCCAGCATTTT,CASMRGGAGQPQHF
once,TRBD1,TRBJ2-7,TRBV5-1,TGCGCCAGCAGCCTCACAGGGGAGAGGAGCGAGCAGTACTTC,CASSLTGERSEQYF
-,TRBD2,TRBJ2-1,TRBV7-3,TGTGCCAGCCGCCCCGCGGGAGGGCGCGGCAATGAGCAGTTCTTC,CASRPAGGRGNEQFF
-,TRBD1,TRBJ2-7,TRBV27,TGTGCCAGCAGTTCGGACAGGGCCTCCTACGAGCAGTACTTC,CASSSDRASYEQYF
-,TRBD1,TRBJ2-3,TRBV11-2,TGTGCCAGCAGCTTAGCCCACCTCCAGGGGGCCCTCACAGATACGCAGTATTTT,CASSLAHLQGALTDTQYF
-,TRBD2,TRBJ2-2,TRBV5-4,TGTGCCAGCAGCTTGGCGACTAGCGGGAGGGCCAGGACCGGGGAGCTGTTTTTT,CASSLATSGRARTGELFF
-,-,TRBJ2-7,TRBV14,TGTGCCAGCAGCCCCGGGACTCCGTTCTACGAGCAGTACTTC,CASSPGTPFYEQYF
-,-,TRBJ2-7,TRBV5-4,TGTGCCAGCAGCTTGGTGCGGGCCCAGGGGTACGAGCAGTACTTC,CASSLVRAQGYEQYF
-,TRBD1,TRBJ2-7,TRBV6-5,TGTGCCAGCAGTTACACCGGGAGACAGGGGACCTACGAGCAGTACTTC,CASSYTGRQGTYEQYF
-,-,TRBJ2-1,TRBV11-2,TGTGCCAGCAGCTTAGATAGTTCACCCTACAATGAGCAGTTCTTC,CASSLDSSPYNEQFF
-,TRBD1,TRBJ1-3,TRBV5-1,TGCGCCAGCAGCTTGAGACAGGGCTCCGGAAACACCATATATTTT,CASSLRQGSGNTIYF
-,-,TRBJ2-3,TRBV5-1,TGCGCCAGCAGCTTAAACGGACCCCGGGGTGGAGATACGCAGTATTTT,CASSLNGPRGGDTQYF
-,TRBD1,TRBJ1-2,TRBV19,TGTGCCAGTAGCCAACAGGGGAATAACTATGGCTACACCTTC,CASSQQGNNYGYTF
-,TRBD2,TRBJ2-2,TRBV5-1,TGCGCCAGCAGCTTTGGTCCGGGACTAGTCCCCTTCGCCGGGGAGCTGTTTTTT,CASSFGPGLVPFAGELFF